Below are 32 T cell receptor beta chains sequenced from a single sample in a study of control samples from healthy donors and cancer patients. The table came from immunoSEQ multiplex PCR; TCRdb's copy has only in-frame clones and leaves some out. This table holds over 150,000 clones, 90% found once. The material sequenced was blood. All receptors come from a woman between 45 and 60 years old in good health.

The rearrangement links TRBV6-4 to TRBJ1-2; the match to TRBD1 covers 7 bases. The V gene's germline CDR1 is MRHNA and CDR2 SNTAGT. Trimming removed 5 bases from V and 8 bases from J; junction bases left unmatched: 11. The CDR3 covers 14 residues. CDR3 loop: CASSPQGGAGGYTF. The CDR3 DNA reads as TGTGCCAGCAGTCCCCAGGGGGGGGCCGGCGGCTACACCTTC.

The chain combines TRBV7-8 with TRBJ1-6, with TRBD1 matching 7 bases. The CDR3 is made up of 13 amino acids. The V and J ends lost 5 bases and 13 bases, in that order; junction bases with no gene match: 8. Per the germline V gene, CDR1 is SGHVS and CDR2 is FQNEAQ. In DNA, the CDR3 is TGTGCCAGCAGCCTCGGGACAGACTTGCCCCTCCACTTT. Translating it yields CASSLGTDLPLHF.

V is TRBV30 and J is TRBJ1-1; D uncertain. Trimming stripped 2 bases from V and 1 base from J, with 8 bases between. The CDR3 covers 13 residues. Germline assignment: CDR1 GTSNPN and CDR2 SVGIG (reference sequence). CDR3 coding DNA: TGTGCCTGGAGTACTGGGCGGAACACTGAAGCTTTCTTT. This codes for CAWSTGRNTEAFF.

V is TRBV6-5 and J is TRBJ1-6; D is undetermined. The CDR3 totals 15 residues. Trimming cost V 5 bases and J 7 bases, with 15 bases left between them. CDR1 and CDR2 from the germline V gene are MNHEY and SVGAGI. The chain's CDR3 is CASSRAVAGNSPLHF. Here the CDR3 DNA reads TGTGCCAGCAGTCGGGCGGTGGCAGGCAATTCACCCCTCCACTTT.

DNA of the CDR3: TGTGCCAGCAGTTTAATTGGCGGGAGGGGGATAATCGAGCAGTACTTC. It codes for CASSLIGGRGIIEQYF. The chain uses TRBV27 and TRBJ2-7; 9 nucleotides match TRBD2. Looked up from germline, CDR1 is MNHEY and CDR2 is SMNVEV (reference sequence). The CDR3 loop spans 16 amino acids. The V segment lost 2 bases and the J segment 6 bases; nucleotides outside the gene matches: 11.

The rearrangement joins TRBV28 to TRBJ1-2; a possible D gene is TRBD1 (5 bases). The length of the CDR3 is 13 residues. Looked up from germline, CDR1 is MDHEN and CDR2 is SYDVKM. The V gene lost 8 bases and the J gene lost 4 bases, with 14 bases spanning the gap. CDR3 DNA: TGTGCCAGCGGCTACACCGGGGGCTATGGCTACACCTTC. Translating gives CASGYTGGYGYTF.

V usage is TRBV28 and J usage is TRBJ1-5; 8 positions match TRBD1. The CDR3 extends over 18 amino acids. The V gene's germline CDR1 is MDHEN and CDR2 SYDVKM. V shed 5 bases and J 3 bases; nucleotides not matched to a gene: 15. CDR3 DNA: TGTGCCAGCAGTCGTACGGGACAGGCGAGGGGTTACAATCAGCCCCAGCATTTT. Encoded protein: CASSRTGQARGYNQPQHF.

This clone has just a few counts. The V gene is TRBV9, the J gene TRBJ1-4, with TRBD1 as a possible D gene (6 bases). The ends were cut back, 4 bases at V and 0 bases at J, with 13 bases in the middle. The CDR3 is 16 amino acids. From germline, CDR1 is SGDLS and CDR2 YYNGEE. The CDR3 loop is CASSKTGRATNEKLFF. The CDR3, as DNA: TGTGCCAGCAGCAAAACAGGGCGTGCAACTAATGAAAAACTGTTTTTT.

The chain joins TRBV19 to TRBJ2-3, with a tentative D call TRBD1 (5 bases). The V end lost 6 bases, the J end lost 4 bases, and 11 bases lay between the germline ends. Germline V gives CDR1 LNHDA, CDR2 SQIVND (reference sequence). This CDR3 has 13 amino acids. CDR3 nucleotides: TGTGCCAGTAGGACAGACTCCCCAGATACGCAGTATTTT. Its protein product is CASRTDSPDTQYF.

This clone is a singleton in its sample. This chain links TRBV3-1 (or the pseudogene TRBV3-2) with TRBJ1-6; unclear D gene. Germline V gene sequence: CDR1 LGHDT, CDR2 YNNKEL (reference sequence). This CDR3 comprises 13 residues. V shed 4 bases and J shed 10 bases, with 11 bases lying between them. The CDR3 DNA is TGTGCCAGCAGCCTCGAGGCCGGGTCACCCCTCCACTTT. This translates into CASSLEAGSPLHF.

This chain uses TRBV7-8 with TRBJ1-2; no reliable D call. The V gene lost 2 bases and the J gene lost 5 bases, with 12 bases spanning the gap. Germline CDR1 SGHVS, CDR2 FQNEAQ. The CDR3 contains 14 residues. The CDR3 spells CASSLRAVLYGYTF. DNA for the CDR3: TGTGCCAGCAGCTTAAGGGCAGTCCTTTATGGCTACACCTTC.

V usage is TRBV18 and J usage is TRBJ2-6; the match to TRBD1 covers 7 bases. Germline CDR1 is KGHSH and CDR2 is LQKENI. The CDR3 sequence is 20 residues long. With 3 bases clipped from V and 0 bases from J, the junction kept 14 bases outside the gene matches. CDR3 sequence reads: CASSPLDRALATSGANVLTF. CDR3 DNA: TGTGCCAGCTCACCCCTCGACAGGGCCCTCGCCACCTCTGGGGCCAACGTCCTGACTTTC.

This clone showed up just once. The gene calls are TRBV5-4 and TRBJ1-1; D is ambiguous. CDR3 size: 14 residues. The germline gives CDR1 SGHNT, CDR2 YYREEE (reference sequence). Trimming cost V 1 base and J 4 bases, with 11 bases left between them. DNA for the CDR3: TGTGCCAGCAGCTTGAGCGACGGATCCACTGAAGCTTTCTTT. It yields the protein CASSLSDGSTEAFF.

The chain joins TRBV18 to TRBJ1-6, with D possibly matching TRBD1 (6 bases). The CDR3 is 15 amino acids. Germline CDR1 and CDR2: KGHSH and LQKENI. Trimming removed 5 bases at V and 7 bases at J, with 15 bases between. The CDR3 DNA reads TGTGCCAGCTCAACCGGGTCTCAGGGGAATTCACCCCTCCACTTT. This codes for CASSTGSQGNSPLHF.

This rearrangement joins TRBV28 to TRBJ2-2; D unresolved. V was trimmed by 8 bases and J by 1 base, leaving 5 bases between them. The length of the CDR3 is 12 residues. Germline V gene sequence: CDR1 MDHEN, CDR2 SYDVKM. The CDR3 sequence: CASPGNTGELFF. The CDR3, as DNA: TGTGCCAGCCCAGGGAACACCGGGGAGCTGTTTTTT.

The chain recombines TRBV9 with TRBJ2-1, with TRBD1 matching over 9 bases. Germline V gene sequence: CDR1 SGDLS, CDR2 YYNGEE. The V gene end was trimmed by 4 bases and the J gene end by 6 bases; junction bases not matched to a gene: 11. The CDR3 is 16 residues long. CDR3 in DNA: TGTGCCAGCAGCTTCCACCCGGGACAGGGATCCAATGAGCAGTTCTTC. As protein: CASSFHPGQGSNEQFF. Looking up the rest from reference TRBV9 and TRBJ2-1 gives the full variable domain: DSGVTQTPKHLITATGQRVTLRCSPRSGDLSVYWYQQSLDQGLQFLIQYYNGEERAKGNILERFSAQQFPDLHSELNLSSLELGDSALYFCASSFHPGQGSNEQFFGPGTRLTVL.

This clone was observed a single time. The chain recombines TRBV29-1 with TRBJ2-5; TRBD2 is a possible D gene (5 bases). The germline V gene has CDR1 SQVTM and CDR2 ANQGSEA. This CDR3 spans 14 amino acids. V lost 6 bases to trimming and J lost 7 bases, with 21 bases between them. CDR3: CSVEQANEGGTQYF. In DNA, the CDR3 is TGCAGCGTAGAGCAGGCCAACGAAGGAGGGACCCAGTACTTC.

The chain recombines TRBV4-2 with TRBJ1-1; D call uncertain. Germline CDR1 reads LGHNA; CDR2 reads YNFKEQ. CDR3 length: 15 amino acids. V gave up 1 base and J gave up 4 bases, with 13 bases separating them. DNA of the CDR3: TGTGCCAGCAGCCAAGGGGTGATGGGTTCCACTGAAGCTTTCTTT. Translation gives CASSQGVMGSTEAFF.

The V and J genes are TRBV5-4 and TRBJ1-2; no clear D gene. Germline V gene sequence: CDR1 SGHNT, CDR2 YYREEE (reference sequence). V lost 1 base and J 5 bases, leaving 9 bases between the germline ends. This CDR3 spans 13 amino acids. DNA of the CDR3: TGTGCCAGCAGCTTGCCTGGGTTTTATGGCTACACCTTC. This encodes CASSLPGFYGYTF.

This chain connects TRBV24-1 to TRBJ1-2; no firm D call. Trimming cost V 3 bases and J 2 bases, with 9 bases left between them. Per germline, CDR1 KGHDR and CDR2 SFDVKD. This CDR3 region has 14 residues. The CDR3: CATSDVPPNYGYTF. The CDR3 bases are TGTGCCACCAGTGATGTCCCTCCGAACTATGGCTACACCTTC.

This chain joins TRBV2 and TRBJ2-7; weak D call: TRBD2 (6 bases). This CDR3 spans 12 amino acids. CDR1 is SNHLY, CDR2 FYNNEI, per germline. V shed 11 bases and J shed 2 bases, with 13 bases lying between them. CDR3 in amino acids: CAATGDPYEQYF. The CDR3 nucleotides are TGTGCCGCCACGGGGGATCCCTACGAGCAGTACTTC.

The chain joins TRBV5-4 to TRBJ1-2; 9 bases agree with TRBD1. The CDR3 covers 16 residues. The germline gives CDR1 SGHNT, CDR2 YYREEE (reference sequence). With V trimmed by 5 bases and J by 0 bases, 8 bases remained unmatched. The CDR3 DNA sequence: TGTGCCAGCAGGTACCCGGGACAGGGATCTAACTATGGCTACACCTTC. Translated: CASRYPGQGSNYGYTF.

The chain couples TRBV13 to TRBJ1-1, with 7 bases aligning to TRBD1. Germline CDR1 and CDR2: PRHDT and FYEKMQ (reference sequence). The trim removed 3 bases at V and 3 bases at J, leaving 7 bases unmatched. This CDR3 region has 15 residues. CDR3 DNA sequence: TGTGCCAGCAGCTTTTACCGGGACAGCCACACTGAAGCTTTCTTT. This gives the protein CASSFYRDSHTEAFF.

CDR3 DNA sequence: TGTGCCAGCAGGCCCCTTCTAGCTTCCGGGGAGCTGTTTTTT. This sequence encodes CASRPLLASGELFF. J is TRBJ2-2 and V is TRBV7-3, with a tentative D call TRBD2 (5 bases). Deletions cut 6 bases from V and 6 bases from J, with 14 bases between. Per the germline V gene, CDR1 is SGHTA and CDR2 is FQGTGA. CDR3 size: 14 residues.

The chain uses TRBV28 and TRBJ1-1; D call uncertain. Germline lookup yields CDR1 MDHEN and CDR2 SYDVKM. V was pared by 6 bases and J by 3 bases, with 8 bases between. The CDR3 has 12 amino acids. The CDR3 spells CASRPGHTEAFF. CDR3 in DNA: TGTGCCAGCAGGCCAGGCCACACTGAAGCTTTCTTT.

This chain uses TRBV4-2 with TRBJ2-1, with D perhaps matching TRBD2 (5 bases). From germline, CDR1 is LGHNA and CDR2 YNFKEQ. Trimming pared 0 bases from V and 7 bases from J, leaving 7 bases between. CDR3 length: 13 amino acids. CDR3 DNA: TGTGCCAGCAGCCAAGACCCGGGGAATGAGCAGTTCTTC. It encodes CASSQDPGNEQFF.

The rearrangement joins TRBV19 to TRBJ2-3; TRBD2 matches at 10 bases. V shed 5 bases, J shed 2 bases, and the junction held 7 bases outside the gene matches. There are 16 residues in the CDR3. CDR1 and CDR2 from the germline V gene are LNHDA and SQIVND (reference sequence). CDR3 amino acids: CASSRVTSGFTDTQYF. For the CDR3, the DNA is TGTGCCAGTAGTCGAGTGACTAGCGGGTTCACAGATACGCAGTATTTT.

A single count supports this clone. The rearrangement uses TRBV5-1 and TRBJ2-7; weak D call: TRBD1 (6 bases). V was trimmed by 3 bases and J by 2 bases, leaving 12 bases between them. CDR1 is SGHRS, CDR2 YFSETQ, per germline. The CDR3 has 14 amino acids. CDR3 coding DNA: TGCGCCAGCAGCTCGGCACAGGGCACCTACGAGCAGTACTTC. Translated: CASSSAQGTYEQYF.

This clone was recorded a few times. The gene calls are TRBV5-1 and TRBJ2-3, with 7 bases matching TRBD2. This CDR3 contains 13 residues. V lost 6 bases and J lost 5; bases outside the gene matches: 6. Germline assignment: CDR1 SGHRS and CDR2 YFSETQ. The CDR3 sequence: CASKPTGGDTQYF. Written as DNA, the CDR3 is TGCGCCAGCAAGCCAACGGGAGGAGATACGCAGTATTTT.

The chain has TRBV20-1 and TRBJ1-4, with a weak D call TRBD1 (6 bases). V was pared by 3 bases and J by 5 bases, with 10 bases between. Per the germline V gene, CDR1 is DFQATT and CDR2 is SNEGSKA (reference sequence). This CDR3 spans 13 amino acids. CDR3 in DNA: TGCAGTGCTAGTCAGGGGCGAAATGAAAAACTGTTTTTT. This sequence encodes CSASQGRNEKLFF.

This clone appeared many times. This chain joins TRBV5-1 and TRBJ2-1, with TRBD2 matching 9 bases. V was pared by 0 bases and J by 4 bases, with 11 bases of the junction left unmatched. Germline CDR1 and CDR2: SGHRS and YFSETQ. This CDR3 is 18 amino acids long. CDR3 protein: CASSLAGVAGDPYNEQFF. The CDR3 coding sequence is TGCGCCAGCAGCTTGGCCGGGGTAGCGGGAGACCCATACAATGAGCAGTTCTTC.

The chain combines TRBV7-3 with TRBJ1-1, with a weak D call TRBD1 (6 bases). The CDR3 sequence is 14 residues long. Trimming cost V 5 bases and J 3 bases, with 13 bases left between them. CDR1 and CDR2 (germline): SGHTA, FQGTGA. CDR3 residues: CASSTGGLDTEAFF. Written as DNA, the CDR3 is TGTGCCAGCAGCACGGGGGGCCTGGACACTGAAGCTTTCTTT.